The following is a T cell receptor beta chain sequence with its context. The antigen is not known. The sample originates from a study of cytomegalovirus exposure and HLA in healthy donors. Study background: The same platform was used for the 120 validation repertoires and the 500 to 700 first-cohort repertoires, a later analysis reported. Whole-study findings and limits: Usually a TCR sequence was rare, but some public TCRs were found in many donors. Overall, approximately 180 TCR beta chains were annotated as cytomegalovirus-associated.

J gave up 7 bases and V 5 bases, and 16 bases lay outside the gene matches. CDR1 and CDR2 from the germline V gene are PRHDT and FYEKMQ (reference sequence). The CDR3 has 17 residues. The repertoire was sequenced with immunoSEQ multiplex PCR; TCRdb's copy has only in-frame clones and lacks some. The sample comprises 100,000 to 150,000 clones, roughly 95% of which are singletons, and about 1.7% rests with the top ten. The sequencing input was PBMCs. This clonotype was obtained from a man younger than 35 in good health and CMV-seronegative. J is TRBJ2-2 and V is TRBV13; 7 bases match TRBD2. Written as DNA, the CDR3 is TGTGCCAGCAGCCCTGGGGGGGGATCTGGAGCCGGCGGGGAGCTGTTTTTT. It yields the protein CASSPGGGSGAGGELFF.